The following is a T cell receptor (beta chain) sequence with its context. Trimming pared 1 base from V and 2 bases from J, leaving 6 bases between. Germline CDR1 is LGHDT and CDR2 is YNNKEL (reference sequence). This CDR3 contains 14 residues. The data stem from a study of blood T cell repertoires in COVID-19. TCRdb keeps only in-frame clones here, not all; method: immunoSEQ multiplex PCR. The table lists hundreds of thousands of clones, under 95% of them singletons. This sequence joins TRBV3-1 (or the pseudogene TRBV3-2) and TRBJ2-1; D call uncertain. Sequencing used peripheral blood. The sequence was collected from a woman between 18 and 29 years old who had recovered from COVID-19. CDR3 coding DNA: TGTGCCAGCAGCCAAGCCCCCACCTACAATGAGCAGTTCTTC. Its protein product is CASSQAPTYNEQFF.